The entry below describes one T cell receptor (beta chain). The protocol was immunoSEQ multiplex PCR, while the TCRdb copy is restricted to in-frame clones and leaves out a portion. The table includes approximately 70,000 clones, around 80% detected once. The data derive from a study of OX40 agonist ivuxolimab in advanced cancers. Study-wide context: Patients in the trial were receiving intravenous ivuxolimab every 2 weeks, at doses of 0.01 to 10 mg/kg.

This sample comprised CD4+ or CD8+ T cells sorted from blood, obtained in a trial of the OX40 agonist ivuxolimab. This sequence originates from an adult with an advanced solid tumor such as melanoma, head and neck, liver or kidney cancer.

The CDR3 reads CASSVGSRAGEQFF. The DNA for the CDR3 is TGTGCCAGCAGCGTAGGGTCCAGGGCTGGGGAGCAGTTCTTC. The rearrangement joins TRBV9 to TRBJ2-1, with D perhaps TRBD1 (5 bases). CDR1 and CDR2 from the germline V gene are SGDLS and YYNGEE. Trimming stripped 0 bases from V and 10 bases from J, with 14 bases between. This CDR3 is built from 14 residues.